The rows below give T cell receptor beta chains drawn from one sample of a study of technical replicates of blood from several donors. The method was immunoSEQ multiplex PCR; TCRdb's version includes in-frame clones alone and lacks a portion of them. The sample contains 55,000 to 80,000 clones, roughly 98% of which appear only once. Sequencing was done on a sample of T cells isolated from PBMCs. The source is a human donor in good health. Both conserved end residues are trimmed from each CDR3. Size tells how often a clone was seen (once, few, many) or the class of an expanded clone, and some rows leave it out.

j_call v_call clone_size cdr3_aa
TRBJ1-5 TRBV6-5 - ASSRTGKGNQPQH
TRBJ2-3 TRBV29-1 - SVVWQDTDTQY
TRBJ1-1 TRBV19 - ASSTGWTVSENTEAF
TRBJ1-5 TRBV7-6 - ASSPDSGVVQPQH
TRBJ2-2 TRBV6-1 - ASSEELYTGELF
TRBJ2-7 TRBV5-4 - ASSLVGSGVEEQY
TRBJ1-5 TRBV18 once ASSPGTGVDQPQH
TRBJ2-7 TRBV5-4 - ASSFQGPYEQY
TRBJ1-1 TRBV12-5 - ASGWPTGRLNTEAF
TRBJ2-5 TRBV4-1 - ASSQVGGLETQY
TRBJ2-7 TRBV4-1 - ASSQALGRGDDYEQY
TRBJ2-7 TRBV5-3 - VRSFGGLNEQY
TRBJ1-4 TRBV5-6 - ASSVGGRLF
TRBJ1-4 TRBV27 - ASSLSVGRDGKLF
TRBJ1-5 TRBV19 - ASSMQGAGSQH
TRBJ1-5 TRBV4-1 once ASSQETGGNQPQH
TRBJ2-7 TRBV11-2 - ASSLVWGGASSYEQY
TRBJ1-3 TRBV12-2 - ASRFRDRESDTIY
TRBJ2-1 TRBV6-5 - ASGQDISYNEQF
TRBJ1-5 TRBV6-4 - ASSDWQGGNQPQH
TRBJ1-5 TRBV18 - ASSPRTDSNQPQH
TRBJ2-5 TRBV4-2 - ASSQGHDKETQY
TRBJ2-7 TRBV28 - ASSAAGQKNTYEQY
TRBJ2-3 TRBV29-1 - SVGTSSTDTQY
TRBJ1-1 TRBV5-4 - ASSSGQPQAF
TRBJ1-5 TRBV19 - ASSIQGLTYNGNQPQH
TRBJ1-1 TRBV27 - ASSTHPNRVGPPTGAF
TRBJ1-1 TRBV7-3 - ASSFGGANTEAF
TRBJ2-7 TRBV4-1 - ASSLRDRTNEQY
TRBJ1-5 TRBV30 - AWEAGAGNQPQH
TRBJ1-5 TRBV10-3 - AISESGQLGIRNQPQH
TRBJ1-5 TRBV9 - ASSVQGAQPQH
TRBJ2-7 TRBV4-1 - ASSPLGGRGLISEYEQY
TRBJ2-2 TRBV9 - ASSDPKGRNTGELF
TRBJ2-7 TRBV16 - ASSQRTSSGEQY
TRBJ1-2 TRBV6-1 - ASSEEEGGSFDGYT
TRBJ2-3 TRBV2 - ASSETRAEGTDTQY
TRBJ1-2 TRBV27 - ASSYTPGVSTGYT
TRBJ2-3 TRBV7-5 once VRGVDRNYTDTQY
TRBJ1-1 TRBV15 - ATSRDRQKNTEAF
TRBJ1-5 TRBV30 - AWGTGENQPQH
TRBJ2-5 TRBV20-1 - SVSVGETQY
TRBJ1-2 TRBV6-5 - ASSYSSTGGIYGYT
TRBJ2-1 TRBV6-5 - ASSYGGLAQQNEQF
TRBJ2-7 TRBV18 - ASSLETGGFYEQY
TRBJ2-7 TRBV10-3 - AISESNRRFNYEQY
TRBJ1-1 TRBV5-8 - ASKKPGLGNTEAF
TRBJ1-6 TRBV18 - ASSQGQGSGSPLH
TRBJ2-2 TRBV7-7 - ASSLRPGGNTGELF
TRBJ2-2 TRBV5-1 - ASSLDVRQAGELF
TRBJ2-3 TRBV25-1 - ASSKVAGGGDTQY
TRBJ1-4 TRBV5-1 - ASGQDPNEKLF
TRBJ2-3 TRBV5-1 - ASSPGQGHTDTQY